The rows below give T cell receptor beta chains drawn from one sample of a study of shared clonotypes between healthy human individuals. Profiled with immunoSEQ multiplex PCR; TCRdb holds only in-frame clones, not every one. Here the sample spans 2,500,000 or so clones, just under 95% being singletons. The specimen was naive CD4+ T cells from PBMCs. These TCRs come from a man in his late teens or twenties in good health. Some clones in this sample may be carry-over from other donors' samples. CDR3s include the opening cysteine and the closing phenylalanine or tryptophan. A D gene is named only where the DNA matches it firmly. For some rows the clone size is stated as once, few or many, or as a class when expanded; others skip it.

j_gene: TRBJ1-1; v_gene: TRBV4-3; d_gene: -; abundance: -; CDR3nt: TGCGCCAGCAGCCAAGATCTGAGAGCAAACACTGAAGCTTTCTTT; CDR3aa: CASSQDLRANTEAFF
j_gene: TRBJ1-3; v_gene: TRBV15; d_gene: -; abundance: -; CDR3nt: TGTGCCACCAGCCAGGGACGGAACTCTGGAAACACCATATATTTT; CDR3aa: CATSQGRNSGNTIYF
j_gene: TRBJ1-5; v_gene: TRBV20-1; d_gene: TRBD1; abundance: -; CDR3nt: TGCAGTGCGCAGGGGGCTCAGCCCCAGCATTTT; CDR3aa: CSAQGAQPQHF
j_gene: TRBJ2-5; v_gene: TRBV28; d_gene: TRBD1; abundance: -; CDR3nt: TGTGCCGCAGGGACAGAAGAGACCCAGTACTTC; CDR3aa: CAAGTEETQYF
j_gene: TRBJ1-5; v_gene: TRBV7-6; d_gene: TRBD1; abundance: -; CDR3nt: TGTGCCAGCGGTTGGGTTATGGACAGGTTTCGTCAGCCCCAGCATTTT; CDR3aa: CASGWVMDRFRQPQHF
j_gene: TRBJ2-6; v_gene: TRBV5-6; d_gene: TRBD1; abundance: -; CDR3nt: TGTGCCAGCAGCGGGAGACAGGGTTTCACCTCTGGGGCCAACGTCCTGACTTTC; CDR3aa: CASSGRQGFTSGANVLTF
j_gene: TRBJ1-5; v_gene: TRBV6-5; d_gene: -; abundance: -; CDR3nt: TGTGCCAGCAGTCCAACAGGGATCCCAGATCAGCCCCAGCATTTT; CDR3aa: CASSPTGIPDQPQHF
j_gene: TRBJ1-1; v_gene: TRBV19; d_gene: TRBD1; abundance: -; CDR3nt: TGTGCCAGTAGTATAGACAGGGGGACGGCGGACACTGAAGCTTTCTTT; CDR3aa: CASSIDRGTADTEAFF
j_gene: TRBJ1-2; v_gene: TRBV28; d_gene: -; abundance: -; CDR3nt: TGTGCCAGCAGCCGACTTCAGCAGGCGCAACTCTTC; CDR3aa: CASSRLQQAQLF
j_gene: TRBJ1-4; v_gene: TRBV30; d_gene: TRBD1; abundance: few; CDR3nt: TGTGCCTGGGGCCCCGGACAGGGGTTAAATGAAAAACTGTTTTTT; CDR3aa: CAWGPGQGLNEKLFF
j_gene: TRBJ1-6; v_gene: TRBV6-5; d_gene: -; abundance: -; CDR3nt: TGTGCCAGCAGTTACTGGACGGCCAATTCACCCCTCCACTTT; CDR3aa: CASSYWTANSPLHF
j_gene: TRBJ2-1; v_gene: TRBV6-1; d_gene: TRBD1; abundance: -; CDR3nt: TGTGCCAGCAGCCGACAGGGTTACAATGAGCAGTTCTTC; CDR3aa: CASSRQGYNEQFF
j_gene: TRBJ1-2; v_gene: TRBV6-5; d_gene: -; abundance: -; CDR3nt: TGTGCCAGCAGTTACACGGCAGGGTGGGAGGGCTACACCTTC; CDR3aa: CASSYTAGWEGYTF
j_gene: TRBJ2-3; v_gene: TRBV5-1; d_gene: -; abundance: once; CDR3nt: TGCGCCAGCAGCTTGACGGGACGGATCACAGATACGCAGTATTTT; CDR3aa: CASSLTGRITDTQYF
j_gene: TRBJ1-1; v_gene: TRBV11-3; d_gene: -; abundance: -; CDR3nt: TGTGCCAGCAGCTTAGGAAGGGGGGCGAGGACTGAAGCTTTCTTT; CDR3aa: CASSLGRGARTEAFF
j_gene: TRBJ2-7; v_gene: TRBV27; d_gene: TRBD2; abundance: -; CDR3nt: TGTGCCAGCAAGAGCAGCGGGAGGGGGTACGAGCAGTACTTC; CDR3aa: CASKSSGRGYEQYF
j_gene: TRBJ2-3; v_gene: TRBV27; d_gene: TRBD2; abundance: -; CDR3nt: TGTGCCAGCACCCGACTAGCGGGAGACTTCTACACAGATACGCAGTATTTT; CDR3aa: CASTRLAGDFYTDTQYF
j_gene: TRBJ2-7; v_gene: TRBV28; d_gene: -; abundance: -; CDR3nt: TGTGCCAGCAGTCCGCTCTATTCGGGCTACGAGCAGTACTTC; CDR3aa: CASSPLYSGYEQYF
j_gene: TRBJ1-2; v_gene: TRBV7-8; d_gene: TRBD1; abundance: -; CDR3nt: TGTGCCAGCAGCTCATCACAGGGGGCATCTACCTATGGCTACACCTTC; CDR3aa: CASSSSQGASTYGYTF
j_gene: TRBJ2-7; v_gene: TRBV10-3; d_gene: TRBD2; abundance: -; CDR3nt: TGTGCCATCAGTGAGTCCGGGGGGATCTACGAGCAGTACTTC; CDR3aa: CAISESGGIYEQYF
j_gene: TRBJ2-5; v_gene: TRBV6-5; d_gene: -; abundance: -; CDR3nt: TGTGCCAGCAGTTTGTCTACTGGACCGGCCCAAGAGACCCAGTACTTC; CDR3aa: CASSLSTGPAQETQYF
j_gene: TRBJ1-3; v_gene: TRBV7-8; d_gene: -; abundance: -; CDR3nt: TGTGCCAGCAGCCCCGCCGGGTGGGCCTCTGGAAACACCATATATTTT; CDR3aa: CASSPAGWASGNTIYF
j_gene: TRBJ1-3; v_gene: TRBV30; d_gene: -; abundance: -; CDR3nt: TGTGCCTGGAGTGTCAGGGGCTATGGAAACACCATATATTTT; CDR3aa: CAWSVRGYGNTIYF
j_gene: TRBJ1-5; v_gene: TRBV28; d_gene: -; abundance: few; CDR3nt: TGTGCCAGCAGTCCAAGAGTGAACAGCAATCAGCCCCAGCATTTT; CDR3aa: CASSPRVNSNQPQHF
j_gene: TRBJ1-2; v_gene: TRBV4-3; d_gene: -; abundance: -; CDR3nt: TGCGCCAGCAGCCAAACTCAGGGGATGAGCTATGGCTACACCTTC; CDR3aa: CASSQTQGMSYGYTF
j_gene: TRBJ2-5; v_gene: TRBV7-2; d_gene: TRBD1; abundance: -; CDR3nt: TGTGCCAGCACCAACTCTGGGACAGGAGGCGGAGAGACCCAGTACTTC; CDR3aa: CASTNSGTGGGETQYF
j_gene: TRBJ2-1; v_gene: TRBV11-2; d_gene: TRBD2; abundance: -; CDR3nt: TGTGCCAGCCAGACTAGCCTCAACCTCAATGAGCAGTTCTTC; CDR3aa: CASQTSLNLNEQFF
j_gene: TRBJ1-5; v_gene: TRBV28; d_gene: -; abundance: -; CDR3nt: TGTGCCAGCAGTTCCTCCAGCATATGGAGCAATCAGCCCCAGCATTTT; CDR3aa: CASSSSSIWSNQPQHF
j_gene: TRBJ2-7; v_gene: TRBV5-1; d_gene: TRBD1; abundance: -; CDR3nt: TGCGCCAGCAGTTCCGGACAGGGGTTCTACGAGCAGTACTTC; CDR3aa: CASSSGQGFYEQYF
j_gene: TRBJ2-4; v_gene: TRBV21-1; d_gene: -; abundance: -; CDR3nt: TGTGCCAGCAGAGGCAAGGGCGATTGGAGCATTCAGTACTTC; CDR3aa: CASRGKGDWSIQYF
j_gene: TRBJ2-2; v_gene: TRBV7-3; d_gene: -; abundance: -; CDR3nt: TGTGCCAGCAGCTTAGGATACAGGGCGCGGAGCACCGGGGAGCTGTTTTTT; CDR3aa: CASSLGYRARSTGELFF
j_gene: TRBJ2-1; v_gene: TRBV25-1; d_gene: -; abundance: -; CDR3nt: TGTGCCAGCAGTAAAATGGTGGCAGGGTCTTTGGATGAGCAGTTCTTC; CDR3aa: CASSKMVAGSLDEQFF
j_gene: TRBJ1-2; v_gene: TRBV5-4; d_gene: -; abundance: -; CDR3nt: TGTGCCAGCAGCTTGGGGGATACTAACTATGGCTACACCTTC; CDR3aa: CASSLGDTNYGYTF
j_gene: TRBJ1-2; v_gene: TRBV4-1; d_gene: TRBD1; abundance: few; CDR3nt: TGCGCCAGCAGCCAGGTGGGACAGGGTGACTATGGCTACACCTTC; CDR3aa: CASSQVGQGDYGYTF
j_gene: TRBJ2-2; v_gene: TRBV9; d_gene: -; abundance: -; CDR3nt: TGTGCCAGCAGCGTTCGGGTTATCACCGGGGAGCTGTTTTTT; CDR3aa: CASSVRVITGELFF
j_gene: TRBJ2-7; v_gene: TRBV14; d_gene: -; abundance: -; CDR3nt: TGTGCCAGCAGCCAAGGACGGGGAGCGAGGGAGGAGCAGTACTTC; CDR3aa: CASSQGRGAREEQYF
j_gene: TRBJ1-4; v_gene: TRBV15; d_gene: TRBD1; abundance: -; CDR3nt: TGTGCCACAGGGACAGGTCCAACTAATGAAAAACTGTTTTTT; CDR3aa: CATGTGPTNEKLFF
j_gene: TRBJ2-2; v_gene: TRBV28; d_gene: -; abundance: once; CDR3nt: TGTGCCAGCATCCGACAGCTGAACACCGGGGAGCTGTTTTTT; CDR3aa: CASIRQLNTGELFF
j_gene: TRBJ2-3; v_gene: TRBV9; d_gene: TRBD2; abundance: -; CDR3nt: TGTGCCAGCAGCCCTAGAGGGACTAGCGGCAGCACAGATACGCAGTATTTT; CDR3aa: CASSPRGTSGSTDTQYF
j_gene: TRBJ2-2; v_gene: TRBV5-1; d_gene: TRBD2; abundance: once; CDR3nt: TGCGCCAGCAGCTTACCGGGACTAGCGAACACCGGGGAGCTGTTTTTT; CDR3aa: CASSLPGLANTGELFF
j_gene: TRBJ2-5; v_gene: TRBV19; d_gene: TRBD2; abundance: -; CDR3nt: TGTGCCAGTAGTATGAGGCTAGCGGGAGCGTCTTTTGAGACCCAGTACTTC; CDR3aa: CASSMRLAGASFETQYF
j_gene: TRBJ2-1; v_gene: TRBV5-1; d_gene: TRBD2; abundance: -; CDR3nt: TGCGCCAGCAGCTTGGGCTCCGGAGCTAGCGGGAAAGCCTACAATGAGCAGTTCTTC; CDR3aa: CASSLGSGASGKAYNEQFF
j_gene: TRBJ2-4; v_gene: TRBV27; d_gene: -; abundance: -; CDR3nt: TGTGCCAGCAGTCTCAACAGGGCGGTAGCCAAAAACATTCAGTACTTC; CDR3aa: CASSLNRAVAKNIQYF
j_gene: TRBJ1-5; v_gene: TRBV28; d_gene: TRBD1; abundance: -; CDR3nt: TGTGCCAGCAGTATACACCCCAGGGGGTTTGGCAATCAGCCCCAGCATTTT; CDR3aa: CASSIHPRGFGNQPQHF
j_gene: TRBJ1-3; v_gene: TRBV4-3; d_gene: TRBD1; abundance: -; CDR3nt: TGCGCCAGCAGCCGTAGCCCACAGGGGCCTATCTCTGGAAACACCATATATTTT; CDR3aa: CASSRSPQGPISGNTIYF
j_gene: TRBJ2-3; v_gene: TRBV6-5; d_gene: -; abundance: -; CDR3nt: TGTGCCAGCAGCGCATCCACAGATACGCAGTATTTT; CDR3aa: CASSASTDTQYF
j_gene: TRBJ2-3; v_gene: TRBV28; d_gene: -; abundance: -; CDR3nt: TGTGCCAGCAGTTTATTACAGGGAAGTTATGGGTATACGCAGTATTTT; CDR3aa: CASSLLQGSYGYTQYF
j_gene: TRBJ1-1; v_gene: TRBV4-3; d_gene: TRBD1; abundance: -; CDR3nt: TGCGCCAGCAGCCAAGAACAGGGGTGGAACACTGAAGCTTTCTTT; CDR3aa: CASSQEQGWNTEAFF
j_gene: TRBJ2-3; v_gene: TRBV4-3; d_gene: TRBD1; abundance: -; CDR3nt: TGCGCCAGCAGCCAAGAACAGTCAAGAACAGGGGGTCCAGATACGCAGTATTTT; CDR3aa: CASSQEQSRTGGPDTQYF
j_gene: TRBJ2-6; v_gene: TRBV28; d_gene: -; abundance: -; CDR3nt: TGTGCCAGCTTAAGGGGGAGCTCTGGGGCCAACGTCCTGACTTTC; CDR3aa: CASLRGSSGANVLTF
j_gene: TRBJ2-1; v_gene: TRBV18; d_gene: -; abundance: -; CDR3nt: TGTGCCAGCTCACCTGGTGGAGGAGGAGGCAATGAGCAGTTCTTC; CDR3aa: CASSPGGGGGNEQFF
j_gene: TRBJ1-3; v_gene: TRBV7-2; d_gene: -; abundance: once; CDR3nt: TGTGCCAGCAGCTTAGAGCCTGGAAACACCATATATTTT; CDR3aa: CASSLEPGNTIYF
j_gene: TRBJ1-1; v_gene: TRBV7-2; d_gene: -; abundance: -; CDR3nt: TGTGCCAGCAGCCTCCAGGGGCGGTTGATGAACACTGAAGCTTTCTTT; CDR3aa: CASSLQGRLMNTEAFF
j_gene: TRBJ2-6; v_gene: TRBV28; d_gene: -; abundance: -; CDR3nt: TGTGCCAGTAAAGGCTGGGGGCCCTGGAGTTTC; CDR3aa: CASKGWGPWSF
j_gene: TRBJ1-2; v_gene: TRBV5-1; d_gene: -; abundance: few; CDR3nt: TGCGCCAGCAGCCCAACGCCTACAGAGAACTATGGCTACACCTTC; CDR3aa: CASSPTPTENYGYTF